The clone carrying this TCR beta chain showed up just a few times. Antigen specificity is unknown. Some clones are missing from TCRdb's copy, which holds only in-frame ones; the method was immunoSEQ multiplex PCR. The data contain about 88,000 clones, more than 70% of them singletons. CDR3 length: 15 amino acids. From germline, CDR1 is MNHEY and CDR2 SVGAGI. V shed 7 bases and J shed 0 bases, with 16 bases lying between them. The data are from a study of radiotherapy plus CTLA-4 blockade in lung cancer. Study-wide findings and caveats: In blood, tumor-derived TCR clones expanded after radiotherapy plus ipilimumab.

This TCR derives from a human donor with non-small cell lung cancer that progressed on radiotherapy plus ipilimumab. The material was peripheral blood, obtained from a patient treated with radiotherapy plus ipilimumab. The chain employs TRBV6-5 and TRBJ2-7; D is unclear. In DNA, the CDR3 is TGTGCCAGCACCCGTCTGGAGCCGAACTCCTACGAGCAGTACTTC. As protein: CASTRLEPNSYEQYF.